These 19 T cell receptor beta chains were all obtained from the same sample, sequenced in a study of cytomegalovirus exposure and HLA in healthy donors. 60 Vbeta and 13 Jbeta primers were used in PCR. Clones were read by immunoSEQ multiplex PCR, and TCRdb kept only the in-frame ones, dropping some. The sample has about 130,000 clones; over 80% are singletons. Sequenced: PBMCs. These TCRs come from a boy aged 10-17 years in good health and CMV-seronegative.

This chain joins TRBV7-2 and TRBJ2-3, with D hard to call. Looked up from germline, CDR1 is SGHTA and CDR2 is FQGNSA. This CDR3 has 13 residues. Trimming removed 5 bases at V and 1 base at J, with 7 bases between. In nucleotides, the CDR3 is TGTGCCAGCAGCCCCTCTCGCACAGATACGCAGTATTTT. This translates into CASSPSRTDTQYF.

V usage is TRBV19 and J usage is TRBJ1-2; D is perhaps TRBD1 (5 bases). CDR3 size: 14 residues. V was trimmed by 5 bases and J by 2 bases, leaving 12 bases between them. CDR1 is LNHDA and CDR2 is SQIVND in the germline V gene (reference sequence). CDR3: CASSSGGLNYGYTF. The DNA for the CDR3 is TGTGCCAGTAGTTCGGGGGGATTAAACTATGGCTACACCTTC.

This rearrangement joins TRBV6-6 to TRBJ2-5; possibly TRBD2 for D (6 bases). From germline, CDR1 is MNHNY and CDR2 SVGAGI (reference sequence). CDR3 size: 15 residues. Trimming stripped 2 bases from V and 5 bases from J, with 15 bases between. The CDR3 DNA reads TGTGCCAGCAGTTACGTCGGGGGTCCGGCGGAGACCCAGTACTTC. This translates into CASSYVGGPAETQYF.

The DNA of the CDR3 is TGCGCCAGCAGCCTGGACAGGAGCACTGGGGAGCTGTTTTTT. It encodes CASSLDRSTGELFF. The chain carries TRBV5-1 and TRBJ2-2; 7 bases align to TRBD1. V lost 4 bases, J lost 8 bases, and 8 bases stayed unmatched. The germline gives CDR1 SGHRS, CDR2 YFSETQ. This CDR3 spans 14 amino acids.

The chain uses TRBV15 and TRBJ1-1, with TRBD1 as a possible D gene (6 bases). V lost 2 bases and J lost 0, with 10 bases in between. Germline V gene data show CDR1 as LNHNV and CDR2 as YYDKDF (reference sequence). The CDR3 runs 15 residues. As DNA, the CDR3 is TGTGCCACCAGCAGATGGGACATCATGAACACTGAAGCTTTCTTT. Its protein is CATSRWDIMNTEAFF.

J is TRBJ2-5 and V is TRBV4-1, with 12 bases identical to TRBD2. With V trimmed by 1 base and J by 4 bases, 7 bases remained unmatched. The germline CDR1 and CDR2 sequences are MGHRA and YSYEKL. CDR3 length: 17 residues. The CDR3 sequence is CASSQVRSSGRGETQYF. In nucleotides, the CDR3 is TGCGCCAGCAGCCAAGTTCGTTCTAGCGGGAGGGGAGAGACCCAGTACTTC.

The CDR3 protein is CASSSAADYYGYTF. The CDR3 DNA reads TGTGCCAGCAGCTCAGCGGCCGACTACTATGGCTACACCTTC. The V call is TRBV7-9, the J call TRBJ1-2; D is unclear. Germline V gene sequence: CDR1 SEHNR, CDR2 FQNEAQ (reference sequence). The CDR3 is made up of 14 amino acids. The germline V and J ends were trimmed by 4 bases and 3 bases, with 12 bases remaining between them.

The rearrangement links TRBV29-1 to TRBJ2-1; 7 nucleotides line up with TRBD1. V was clipped by 4 bases and J by 9 bases; unmatched bases: 6. The V gene's germline CDR1 is SQVTM and CDR2 ANQGSEA. The CDR3 consists of 12 residues. CDR3 in amino acids: CSVVQGEAEQFF. DNA of the CDR3: TGCAGCGTTGTGCAGGGGGAAGCTGAGCAGTTCTTC.

This chain joins TRBV7-8 and TRBJ2-3; 9 bases agree with TRBD2. The CDR3 loop spans 18 amino acids. V was pared by 2 bases and J by 8 bases, with 17 bases of the junction left unmatched. Germline values: CDR1 SGHVS, CDR2 FQNEAQ. The CDR3 DNA is TGTGCCAGCAGCTTAACCCGAATTAGCGGGAGAAGCTTTGGTACGCAGTATTTT. Translating it yields CASSLTRISGRSFGTQYF. The whole variable domain, filled in from reference TRBV7-8 and TRBJ2-3, reads GAGVSQSPRYKVAKRGQDVALRCDPISGHVSLFWYQQALGQGPEFLTYFQNEAQLDKSGLPSDRFFAERPEGSVSTLKIQRTQQEDSAVYLCASSLTRISGRSFGTQYFGPGTRLTVL.

The chain links TRBV30 to TRBJ2-2; the match to TRBD1 covers 9 bases. The V segment lost 2 bases and the J segment 3 bases; nucleotides outside the gene matches: 4. This CDR3 is 15 amino acids long. Germline V gene data show CDR1 as GTSNPN and CDR2 as SVGIG (reference sequence). The CDR3 loop is CAWSLRDRDTGELFF. In DNA, the CDR3 is TGTGCCTGGAGTCTCCGGGACAGGGACACCGGGGAGCTGTTTTTT.

This clone showed up just a few times. The rearrangement joins TRBV2 to TRBJ1-5, with a weak D call TRBD1 (6 bases). The germline gives CDR1 SNHLY, CDR2 FYNNEI. CDR3 size: 14 residues. V lost 6 bases and J lost 4, with 13 bases in between. CDR3 loop: CASSDLQGNQPQHF. Written as DNA, the CDR3 is TGTGCCAGCAGCGACCTTCAGGGGAATCAGCCCCAGCATTTT.

The V gene is TRBV9, the J gene TRBJ2-3; 8 nucleotides match TRBD2. The J segment lost 5 bases and the V segment lost 7 bases, leaving 9 bases of the junction unmatched. The CDR3 has 14 amino acids. CDR1 and CDR2 (germline): SGDLS, YYNGEE. This CDR3 is CASGPGGAEDTQYF. In DNA, the CDR3 is TGTGCCAGCGGACCGGGGGGGGCGGAAGATACGCAGTATTTT. Together with reference TRBV9 and TRBJ2-3, the CDR3 gives the full variable domain: DSGVTQTPKHLITATGQRVTLRCSPRSGDLSVYWYQQSLDQGLQFLIQYYNGEERAKGNILERFSAQQFPDLHSELNLSSLELGDSALYFCASGPGGAEDTQYFGPGTRLTVL.

The chain has TRBV5-6 and TRBJ2-3, with 13 positions matching TRBD2. Germline CDR1 reads SGHDT; CDR2 reads YYEEEE. Trimming at V came to 7 bases and at J to 3 bases, leaving 5 bases not matched to a gene. The CDR3 spans 15 residues. This chain's CDR3 is CASGGLAGATDTQYF. DNA for the CDR3: TGTGCCAGCGGTGGACTAGCGGGAGCTACAGATACGCAGTATTTT. Using reference TRBV5-6 and TRBJ2-3 for the parts outside the CDR3, the full variable domain is DAGVTQSPTHLIKTRGQQVTLRCSPKSGHDTVSWYQQALGQGPQFIFQYYEEEERQRGNFPDRFSGHQFPNYSSELNVNALLLGDSALYLCASGGLAGATDTQYFGPGTRLTVL.

J is TRBJ2-1 and V is TRBV30; D possibly corresponds to TRBD2 (6 bases). Germline V lookup: CDR1 GTSNPN, CDR2 SVGIG (reference sequence). This CDR3 has 15 residues. V lost 1 base and J 1 base, leaving 11 bases between the germline ends. CDR3 coding DNA: TGTGCCTGGAGTGCGTTAGCGGCGTCCTACAATGAGCAGTTCTTC. Translated, it gives CAWSALAASYNEQFF. Complete variable domain (other parts from reference TRBV30 and TRBJ2-1): SQTIHQWPATLVQPVGSPLSLECTVEGTSNPNLYWYRQAAGRGLQLLFYSVGIGQISSEVPQNLSASRPQDRQFILSSKKLLLSDSGFYLCAWSALAASYNEQFFGPGTRLTVL.

The chain is built from TRBV9 and TRBJ2-7; D is perhaps TRBD1 (5 bases). Germline loops: CDR1 SGDLS, CDR2 YYNGEE. Between the trimmed V and J ends, which lost 0 bases and 4 bases, there was a span of 8 bases. The CDR3 spans 13 residues. Written as DNA, the CDR3 is TGTGCCAGCAGCGTAGCAGGGAAATACGAGCAGTACTTC. It codes for CASSVAGKYEQYF.

This chain uses TRBV11-3 with TRBJ2-1; 8 bases map to TRBD1. The CDR3 has 15 amino acids. V lost 5 bases to trimming and J lost 3 bases; unmatched junction nucleotides: 6. Germline V gene data show CDR1 as SGHNT and CDR2 as YENEEA. DNA of the CDR3: TGTGCCAGCAGCGCGACAGGGGTGATCTACAATGAGCAGTTCTTC. As protein: CASSATGVIYNEQFF.

The rearrangement uses TRBV5-1 and TRBJ2-7; D may be TRBD1 (6 bases). V was clipped by 4 bases and J by 6 bases, with 14 bases between them. The CDR3 is made up of 13 amino acids. Germline values: CDR1 SGHRS, CDR2 YFSETQ. The CDR3 DNA sequence: TGCGCCAGCAGCCTCCCAATGGGGGCCGAGCAGTACTTC. Protein: CASSLPMGAEQYF.

The V and J genes are TRBV7-6 and TRBJ2-7; 9 nucleotides align to TRBD1. Trimming took 6 bases from V and 0 from J; bases not matched to a gene: 12. Looked up from germline, CDR1 is SGHVS and CDR2 is FNYEAQ. The CDR3 consists of 17 residues. Here the CDR3 reads CASSYEARTGASYEQYF. CDR3 in DNA: TGTGCCAGCAGTTATGAGGCCCGGACAGGGGCCTCCTACGAGCAGTACTTC. The full variable domain, completed using reference TRBV7-6 and TRBJ2-7, is GAGVSQSPRYKVTKRGQDVALRCDPISGHVSLYWYRQALGQGPEFLTYFNYEAQQDKSGLPNDRFSAERPEGSISTLTIQRTEQRDSAMYRCASSYEARTGASYEQYFGPGTRLTVT.

The gene calls are TRBV30 and TRBJ2-2; possible D gene TRBD1, 6 bases. V was shortened by 4 bases and J by 3 bases, with 12 bases between the two germline ends. The CDR3 totals 14 residues. Germline V gives CDR1 GTSNPN, CDR2 SVGIG (reference sequence). The CDR3 DNA is TGTGCCTGGAAGAGGGACACCTACACCGGGGAGCTGTTTTTT. As protein: CAWKRDTYTGELFF.